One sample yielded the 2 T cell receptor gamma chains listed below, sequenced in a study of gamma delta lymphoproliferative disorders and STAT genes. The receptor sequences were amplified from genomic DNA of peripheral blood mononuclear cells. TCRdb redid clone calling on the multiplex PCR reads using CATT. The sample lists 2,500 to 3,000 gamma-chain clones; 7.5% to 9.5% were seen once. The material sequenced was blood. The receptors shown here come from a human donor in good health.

The CDR3 is CATWDSGPRYKKLF. As DNA, the CDR3 is TGTGCCACCTGGGACAGTGGCCCTCGGTATAAGAAACTCTTT. The chain links TRGV3 to TRGJ1 or TRGJ2. The J gene is absent in TCRdb and was assigned here via DNA matching to germline. Trimming cost V 1 base and J 7 bases; bases outside gene matches: 10. This CDR3 region has 14 residues. CDR1 VTNTFY and CDR2 YDVSTARD come from the germline V gene (reference sequence).

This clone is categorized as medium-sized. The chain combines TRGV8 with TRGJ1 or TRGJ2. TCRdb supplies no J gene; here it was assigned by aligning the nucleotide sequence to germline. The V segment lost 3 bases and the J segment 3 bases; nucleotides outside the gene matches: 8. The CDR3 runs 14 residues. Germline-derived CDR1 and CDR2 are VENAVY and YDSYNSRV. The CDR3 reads CATWDDGIYYKKLF. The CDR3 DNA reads TGTGCCACCTGGGATGATGGAATTTATTATAAGAAACTCTTT.